These 32 T cell receptor beta chains share one sample of origin, sequenced in a study of cytomegalovirus exposure and HLA in healthy donors. The table came from immunoSEQ multiplex PCR; TCRdb's copy has only in-frame clones and leaves some out. The sample contains about 76,000 clones, around 95% of which appear only once. Sequenced sample: PBMCs. The receptors here all came from a woman between 18 and 29 years old in good health and CMV-seropositive.

This chain uses TRBV7-8 with TRBJ1-1; 8 bases are shared with TRBD1. The CDR3 is 16 residues long. Germline lookup yields CDR1 SGHVS and CDR2 FQNEAQ. V was clipped by 2 bases and J by 4 bases; unmatched bases: 9. The CDR3 loop is CASSLTSRGLPTEAFF. CDR3 nucleotides: TGTGCCAGCAGCTTAACGTCCAGGGGGCTCCCCACTGAAGCTTTCTTT.

The V call is TRBV2, the J call TRBJ1-2; D unresolved. Germline lookup yields CDR1 SNHLY and CDR2 FYNNEI. The V end was cut by 7 bases, the J end by 4 bases, with 10 bases between. The CDR3 length is 12 residues. CDR3 in DNA: TGTGCCAGCATGAGGCCTCTCTATGGCTACACCTTC. It is translated as CASMRPLYGYTF.

This clone was detected once. This chain links TRBV7-9 with TRBJ2-7; D unresolved. The CDR3 runs to 15 residues. Between the trimmed V and J ends, which lost 4 bases and 6 bases, there was a span of 19 bases. Germline values: CDR1 SEHNR, CDR2 FQNEAQ (reference sequence). CDR3 protein: CASSSIWSFLTEQYF. The CDR3 region has the DNA TGTGCCAGCAGCTCCATTTGGAGTTTCCTGACCGAGCAGTACTTC.

CDR3 sequence: CASSPRDRGDAEQFF. CDR3 bases: TGTGCCAGCAGCCCCCGGGACCGGGGGGACGCTGAGCAGTTCTTC. V gene TRBV7-2 combines with J gene TRBJ2-1; 7 bases are shared with TRBD2. This CDR3 contains 15 residues. Germline lookup yields CDR1 SGHTA and CDR2 FQGNSA. V lost 5 bases to trimming and J lost 9 bases; unmatched junction nucleotides: 13.

There are a few counts of this clone. The chain carries TRBV6-5 and TRBJ1-2; unclear D gene. Germline V gene sequence: CDR1 MNHEY, CDR2 SVGAGI. CDR3 length: 13 residues. V lost 3 bases, J lost 4 bases, and 9 bases lay in between. The CDR3 sequence: CASSYEGTYGYTF. The CDR3 DNA follows: TGTGCCAGCAGTTATGAGGGAACCTATGGCTACACCTTC.

The genes are TRBV6-1 and TRBJ2-1; D is uncertain. Per the germline V gene, CDR1 is MNHNS and CDR2 is SASEGT. The CDR3 runs to 13 residues. Trimming took 4 bases from V and 3 from J, leaving 7 bases between them. As DNA, the CDR3 is TGTGCCAGCAGTGTACAGCTCTACAATGAGCAGTTCTTC. Its protein is CASSVQLYNEQFF.

The chain joins TRBV10-3 to TRBJ2-2; 8 bases match TRBD2. The CDR3 contains 17 residues. Germline CDR1 and CDR2: ENHRY and SYGVKD. The V and J ends lost 7 bases and 0 bases, in that order; junction bases with no gene match: 10. The CDR3 nucleotides are TGTGCCATCAAGAGTAAAGGCGGGGGGACGAACACCGGGGAGCTGTTTTTT. Amino acid sequence: CAIKSKGGGTNTGELFF.

The J gene is TRBJ2-2, the V gene TRBV5-1, with 10 bases fitting TRBD2. V was clipped by 5 bases and J by 6 bases; unmatched bases: 13. Germline assignment: CDR1 SGHRS and CDR2 YFSETQ. The CDR3 consists of 17 residues. CDR3 bases: TGCGCCAGCAGGCCCGAGGAGACTAGCGGGCCTCCCGGGGAGCTGTTTTTT. Its translation: CASRPEETSGPPGELFF.

V is TRBV6-5 and J is TRBJ2-7; 7 bases line up with TRBD2. This CDR3 contains 15 residues. Germline V gene lookup returns CDR1 MNHEY and CDR2 SVGAGI. V lost 5 bases to trimming and J lost 6 bases; unmatched junction nucleotides: 13. The CDR3 is CASSRAGGSSTEQYF. The CDR3 coding sequence is TGTGCCAGCAGTAGAGCGGGCGGGAGTAGCACCGAGCAGTACTTC.

The J gene is TRBJ2-1, the V gene TRBV5-1, with D perhaps TRBD2 (6 bases). The CDR3 is 16 amino acids. Trimming removed 9 bases at V and 2 bases at J, with 21 bases between. From germline, CDR1 is SGHRS and CDR2 YFSETQ. In DNA form, the CDR3 reads TGCGCCACCTCACCCCAAGAGGCGGGGACCTACAATGAGCAGTTCTTC. Protein sequence: CATSPQEAGTYNEQFF.

This chain joins TRBV19 and TRBJ1-6; D gene uncertain. V lost 0 bases, J lost 13 bases, and 16 bases lay in between. The germline V gene has CDR1 LNHDA and CDR2 SQIVND (reference sequence). The CDR3 is 15 residues long. The CDR3 protein is CASSIDAGSDPPLHF. As DNA, the CDR3 is TGTGCCAGTAGTATAGACGCGGGCTCGGACCCTCCCCTCCACTTT. Complete variable domain (other parts from reference TRBV19 and TRBJ1-6): DGGITQSPKYLFRKEGQNVTLSCEQNLNHDAMYWYRQDPGQGLRLIYYSQIVNDFQKGDIAEGYSVSREKKESFPLTVTSAQKNPTAFYLCASSIDAGSDPPLHFGNGTRLTVT.

V is TRBV6-5 and J is TRBJ2-1; 11 bases fit TRBD2. Germline lookup yields CDR1 MNHEY and CDR2 SVGAGI. The CDR3 has 13 residues. With V trimmed by 4 bases and J by 15 bases, 8 bases remained unmatched. CDR3: CASSFTSGSARFF. In nucleotides, the CDR3 is TGTGCCAGCAGTTTCACTAGCGGGAGCGCCCGGTTCTTC.

This rearrangement joins TRBV15 to TRBJ2-1; a weak D match, TRBD2 (5 bases). Germline V gene sequence: CDR1 LNHNV, CDR2 YYDKDF (reference sequence). There are 14 residues in the CDR3. Trimming removed 1 base at V and 10 bases at J, with 14 bases between. The CDR3 reads CATSRVESPGEQFF. CDR3 bases: TGTGCCACCAGCAGAGTAGAGAGCCCGGGGGAGCAGTTCTTC.

DNA for the CDR3: TGTGCCAGCAGTGTAACAGGGGGCCCCACTGAAGCTTTCTTT. Protein sequence: CASSVTGGPTEAFF. The genes are TRBV27 and TRBJ1-1; TRBD1 matches 9 bases. The CDR3 is 14 amino acids. Germline V gives CDR1 MNHEY, CDR2 SMNVEV (reference sequence). Trimming removed 5 bases from V and 4 bases from J; junction bases left unmatched: 5.

The rearrangement links TRBV5-1 to TRBJ1-2; a possible D gene is TRBD1 (5 bases). Germline V gene sequence: CDR1 SGHRS, CDR2 YFSETQ. The CDR3 totals 14 residues. Trimming shortened V by 7 bases and J by 4 bases, and 17 bases separated the two germline ends. CDR3 sequence reads: CASRPPGEIYGYTF. CDR3 bases: TGCGCCAGCCGGCCCCCGGGGGAAATCTATGGCTACACCTTC.

A single count supports this clone. The gene calls are TRBV5-4 and TRBJ2-6; no definite D call. Trimming stripped 2 bases from V and 0 bases from J, with 15 bases between. Germline V CDR1 and CDR2: SGHNT, YYREEE (reference sequence). The CDR3 contains 18 residues. CDR3 in DNA: TGTGCCAGCAGCTTCTCAGGTCAGCCGAGCTCTGGGGCCAACGTCCTGACTTTC. Its translation: CASSFSGQPSSGANVLTF.

The chain recombines TRBV6-1 with TRBJ2-7; 9 nucleotides line up with TRBD2. This CDR3 comprises 14 residues. Germline V CDR1 and CDR2: MNHNS, SASEGT. V was pared by 6 bases and J by 4 bases, with 7 bases of the junction left unmatched. Written as DNA, the CDR3 is TGTGCCAGCAGGGGTAGCGGGAGTTGGTACGAGCAGTACTTC. Translated: CASRGSGSWYEQYF.

The chain combines TRBV5-6 with TRBJ1-5; no reliable D call. This CDR3 is built from 12 residues. CDR1 is SGHDT and CDR2 is YYEEEE in the germline V gene. V gave up 0 bases and J gave up 4 bases, with 2 bases separating them. The CDR3 bases are TGTGCCAGCAGCTTGGTAAATCAGCCCCAGCATTTT. It translates to CASSLVNQPQHF.

The chain is built from TRBV10-1 and TRBJ2-5; 7 nucleotides match TRBD1. The germline V gene has CDR1 WNHNN and CDR2 SYGVQD (reference sequence). The V and J ends lost 6 bases and 5 bases, in that order; junction bases with no gene match: 9. The CDR3 runs 14 residues. The CDR3 DNA reads as TGCGCCAGCAGCCACAGGGGAAGTGAGGAGACCCAGTACTTC. Amino acids: CASSHRGSEETQYF.

CDR3 coding DNA: TGCAGCGTGGACAACAGGGGGGAGCAGTTCTTC. Its protein product is CSVDNRGEQFF. The chain is built from TRBV29-1 and TRBJ2-1; 8 bases are shared with TRBD1. The CDR3 consists of 11 residues. Germline CDR1 is SQVTM and CDR2 is ANQGSEA. Trimming took 6 bases from V and 10 from J; bases not matched to a gene: 5.

The J gene is TRBJ2-1, the V gene TRBV5-1; 8 bases agree with TRBD2. This CDR3 is built from 15 residues. The ends lost 2 bases at V and 6 bases at J; junction bases unmatched: 7. Germline V gene sequence: CDR1 SGHRS, CDR2 YFSETQ. DNA for the CDR3: TGCGCCAGCAGCTTACTAGCGGAGGCGCCCAATGAGCAGTTCTTC. This sequence encodes CASSLLAEAPNEQFF.

The V call is TRBV28, the J call TRBJ2-2; D may be TRBD2 (6 bases). This CDR3 has 15 residues. The V and J ends lost 6 bases and 3 bases respectively, with 14 bases between them. In germline, CDR1 is MDHEN, CDR2 SYDVKM. CDR3 protein: CASREVGGDTGELFF. The DNA for the CDR3 is TGTGCCAGCAGGGAGGTGGGAGGCGACACCGGGGAGCTGTTTTTT.

V is TRBV19 and J is TRBJ1-2; D is perhaps TRBD1 (5 bases). This CDR3 comprises 16 residues. The V gene lost 5 bases and the J gene lost 0 bases, with 16 bases spanning the gap. In germline, CDR1 is LNHDA, CDR2 SQIVND (reference sequence). CDR3 bases: TGTGCCAGTAGTCGGCCTGGGCGGGACTCTAACTATGGCTACACCTTC. It codes for CASSRPGRDSNYGYTF. Full variable domain (remainder filled in from reference TRBV19 and TRBJ1-2): DGGITQSPKYLFRKEGQNVTLSCEQNLNHDAMYWYRQDPGQGLRLIYYSQIVNDFQKGDIAEGYSVSREKKESFPLTVTSAQKNPTAFYLCASSRPGRDSNYGYTFGSGTRLTVV.

The rearrangement links TRBV30 to TRBJ1-1; D unclear. Germline CDR1 GTSNPN, CDR2 SVGIG (reference sequence). CDR3 size: 11 residues. V lost 5 bases and J lost 1, with 5 bases in between. The chain's CDR3 is CAWRRNTEAFF. Here the CDR3 DNA reads TGTGCCTGGCGCAGGAACACTGAAGCTTTCTTT.

This rearrangement joins TRBV23-1 to TRBJ2-7, with 7 bases aligning to TRBD2. TRBV23-1 qualifies as an ORF whose function is uncertain. The CDR3 sequence is 14 residues long. V shed 3 bases and J 5 bases; nucleotides not matched to a gene: 7. The CDR3 nucleotides are TGCGCCAGCAGTCACTACCGGGAGGAGAACGAGCAGTACTTC. This translates into CASSHYREENEQYF.

V and J are TRBV5-6 and TRBJ1-1; possible D gene TRBD1, 5 bases. Germline V CDR1 and CDR2: SGHDT, YYEEEE. CDR3 size: 15 residues. The V end was cut by 2 bases, the J end by 3 bases, with 14 bases between. The CDR3 loop is CASSLVIGAHTEAFF. CDR3 bases: TGTGCCAGCAGCTTAGTTATAGGGGCCCACACTGAAGCTTTCTTT.

The rearrangement links TRBV27 to TRBJ2-3, with D perhaps matching TRBD2 (5 bases). CDR3 length: 13 amino acids. Trimming removed 2 bases from V and 6 bases from J, with 9 bases in between. CDR1 is MNHEY, CDR2 SMNVEV, per germline (reference sequence). The CDR3 sequence is CASSLRGFDTQYF. The CDR3, as DNA: TGTGCCAGCAGTTTACGCGGGTTTGATACGCAGTATTTT.

This clone has a single count. The rearrangement uses TRBV7-6 and TRBJ2-7, with 7 bases fitting TRBD1. The CDR3 has 14 residues. The J segment lost 0 bases and the V segment lost 2 bases, leaving 1 base of the junction unmatched. CDR1 is SGHVS, CDR2 FNYEAQ, per germline. The CDR3 region has the DNA TGTGCCAGCAGCTTAAGGACAGGCTCCTACGAGCAGTACTTC. Protein product: CASSLRTGSYEQYF.

The chain couples TRBV4-3 to TRBJ2-1, with D unclear. Trimming pared 0 bases from V and 3 bases from J, leaving 9 bases between. There are 15 residues in the CDR3. Germline V gene data show CDR1 as LGHNA and CDR2 as YSLEER. The CDR3 bases are TGCGCCAGCAGCCAAGATGAGGAGATCTACAATGAGCAGTTCTTC. Residues: CASSQDEEIYNEQFF.

As to this clone: The same CDR3 arises from other DNA sequences in this sample as well. The chain is built from TRBV7-2 and TRBJ1-2; 9 bases agree with TRBD1. The CDR3 has 13 amino acids. From germline, CDR1 is SGHTA and CDR2 FQGNSA. V was clipped by 5 bases and J by 3 bases; unmatched bases: 1. The CDR3 sequence is CASSRDRDYGYTF. CDR3 DNA: TGTGCCAGCAGCCGGGACAGGGACTATGGCTACACCTTC.

The chain links TRBV29-1 to TRBJ2-7; 7 bases are a match to TRBD1. Germline lookup yields CDR1 SQVTM and CDR2 ANQGSEA. V lost 2 bases, J lost 3 bases, and 4 bases stayed unmatched. The CDR3 extends over 13 amino acids. As DNA, the CDR3 is TGCAGCGTTGAAACGGGACAGAACTACGAGCAGTACTTC. This sequence encodes CSVETGQNYEQYF.

This clone was detected only once. This chain links TRBV7-9 with TRBJ1-1; D may be TRBD1 (5 bases). The CDR3 loop spans 15 amino acids. Per the germline V gene, CDR1 is SEHNR and CDR2 is FQNEAQ (reference sequence). V lost 1 base and J 3 bases, leaving 12 bases between the germline ends. The CDR3 DNA is TGTGCCAGCAGCTTAGTGGGGGGAGGGTACACTGAAGCTTTCTTT. Protein: CASSLVGGGYTEAFF.